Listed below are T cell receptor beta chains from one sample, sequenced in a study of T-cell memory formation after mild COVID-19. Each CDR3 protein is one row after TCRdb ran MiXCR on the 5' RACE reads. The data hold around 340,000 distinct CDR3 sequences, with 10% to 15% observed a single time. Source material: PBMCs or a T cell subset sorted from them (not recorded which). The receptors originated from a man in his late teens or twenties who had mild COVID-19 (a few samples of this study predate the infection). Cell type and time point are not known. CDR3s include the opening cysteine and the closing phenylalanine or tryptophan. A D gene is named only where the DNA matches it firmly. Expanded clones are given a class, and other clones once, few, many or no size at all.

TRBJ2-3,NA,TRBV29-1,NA,TGCAGCGTCCCCGTGTGGGAGTCCCTCACAGATACGCAGTATTTT,CSVPVWESLTDTQYF
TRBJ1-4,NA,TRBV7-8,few,TGTGCCAGCAGCTCCAAGGAATTGGGAAAACTGTTTTTT,CASSSKELGKLFF
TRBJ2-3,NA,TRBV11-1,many,TGTGCCAGCAGGTTCCAAGAGATGCAGTATTTT,CASRFQEMQYF
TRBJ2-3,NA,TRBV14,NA,TGTGCCAGCAGGAGGACGGGGGTCACAGATACGCAGTATTTT,CASRRTGVTDTQYF
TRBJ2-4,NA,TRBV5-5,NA,TGTGCCAGCAGCTTGGGGGGGGGCAGGGCCGGCAAAAACATTCAGTACTTC,CASSLGGGRAGKNIQYF
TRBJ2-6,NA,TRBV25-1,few,TGTGCCAGCAGTGATCTGGGCGACTCTGGGGCCAACGTCCTGACTTTC,CASSDLGDSGANVLTF
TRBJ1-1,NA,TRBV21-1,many,TGTGCCAGCAGCATTGAGAACAGGGGGATTAGGACTGAAGCTTTCTTT,CASSIENRGIRTEAFF
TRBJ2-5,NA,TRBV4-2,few,TGTGCCAGCAGCCAAGGGGGGGCCCAAGAGACCCAGTACTTC,CASSQGGAQETQYF
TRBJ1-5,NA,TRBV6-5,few,TGTGCCAGCAGTTACGGGTTTGGTTACAATCAGCCCCAGCATTTT,CASSYGFGYNQPQHF
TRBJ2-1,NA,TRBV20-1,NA,TGCAGTGCTAGTTGGGGGGGCTTTGGGGTTGAGCAGTTCTTC,CSASWGGFGVEQFF
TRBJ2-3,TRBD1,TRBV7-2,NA,TGTGCCAGCAGACCGGACAGGGCTTCAGATACGCAGTATTTT,CASRPDRASDTQYF
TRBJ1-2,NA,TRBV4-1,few,TGCGCCAGCAGCCAGGAAAGGACAGACTATGGCTACACCTTC,CASSQERTDYGYTF
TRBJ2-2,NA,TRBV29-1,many,TGCAGCGTTAAATATCACACAGACGGGGAGCTGTTTTTT,CSVKYHTDGELFF
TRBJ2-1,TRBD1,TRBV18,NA,TGTGCCAGCTCACCCCTAAGGACAGGGGGCTCCTACAATGAGCAGTTCTTC,CASSPLRTGGSYNEQFF
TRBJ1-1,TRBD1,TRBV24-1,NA,TGTGCCACCAGTGACGGCGGGACAGCTGAAGCTTTCTTT,CATSDGGTAEAFF
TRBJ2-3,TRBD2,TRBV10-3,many,TGTGCCATCAGCCAGGTAGCGGGGTCGGCAGATACGCAGTATTTT,CAISQVAGSADTQYF
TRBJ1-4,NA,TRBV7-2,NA,TGTGCCAGCAGCCTCCTCCCGGGTTTAACAAATGAAAAACTGTTTTTT,CASSLLPGLTNEKLFF